This T cell receptor beta chain emerged from a study of blood T cell repertoires in COVID-19. Across the study: Acute-phase and convalescent COVID-19 samples originated in the United States, Italy and Spain. The cDNA or gDNA used as material had been derived from T cells, B-cell-depleted T cells, or PBMCs.

CDR1 is KGHDR, CDR2 SFDVKD, per germline. Trimming left V 3 bases short and J 8 bases short, with 12 bases between. This CDR3 contains 13 residues. Sequencing was performed with immunoSEQ multiplex PCR; in TCRdb, only in-frame clones are kept and a portion is missing. The repertoire includes about 50,000 clones, about 85% of them detected once, and more than 13% sits in the top ten. This TCR was sampled from a human donor in a cohort sampled during active COVID-19. This chain joins TRBV24-1 and TRBJ1-2, with TRBD1 as a possible D gene (6 bases). Material: peripheral blood. The CDR3 loop is CATSDTGGRGYTF. CDR3 in DNA: TGTGCCACCAGTGATACGGGGGGCAGGGGCTACACCTTC.